This TCR beta chain was captured in a study of patients and donors after allogeneic stem cell transplantation. Germline CDR1 SGHTA, CDR2 FQGNSA. The V gene lost 2 bases and the J gene lost 8 bases, with 18 bases spanning the gap. The CDR3 length is 15 residues. In this sample, this clonotype turned up many times. TCRdb re-analysed the RT-PCR reads in MiXCR, keeping a single row per CDR3 protein. The sample consists of about 10,000 distinct CDR3 sequences, approximately 6% of them appearing once. Material: blood, either unsorted or a sorted T cell fraction (not recorded which). V and J are TRBV7-2 and TRBJ1-2; no clear D gene. The TCR sequence derives from a human donor who was either an allogeneic HSCT recipient or a stem cell or donor lymphocyte infusion donor (not recorded which). It is not recorded whose cells these are; they may come from a transplant donor. The CDR3 loop is CASSLMGDTIGGYTF. The CDR3 nucleotides read TGTGCCAGCAGCTTAATGGGTGACACGATCGGAGGCTACACCTTC.